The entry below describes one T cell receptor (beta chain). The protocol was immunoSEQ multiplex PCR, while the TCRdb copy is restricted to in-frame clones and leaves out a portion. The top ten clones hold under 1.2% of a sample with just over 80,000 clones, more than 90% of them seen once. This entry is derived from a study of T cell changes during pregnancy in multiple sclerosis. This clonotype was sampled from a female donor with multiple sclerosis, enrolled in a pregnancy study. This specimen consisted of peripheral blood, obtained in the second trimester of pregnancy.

The DNA of the CDR3 is TGCGCCAGCAGGGCTAGCGCTAGCAAGGACGGGGAGCTGTTTTTT. It encodes CASRASASKDGELFF. The chain has TRBV10-1 and TRBJ2-2; a possible D gene is TRBD2 (6 bases). Germline V lookup: CDR1 WNHNN, CDR2 SYGVQD (reference sequence). V lost 6 bases to trimming and J lost 7 bases, with 18 bases between them. CDR3 size: 15 residues.